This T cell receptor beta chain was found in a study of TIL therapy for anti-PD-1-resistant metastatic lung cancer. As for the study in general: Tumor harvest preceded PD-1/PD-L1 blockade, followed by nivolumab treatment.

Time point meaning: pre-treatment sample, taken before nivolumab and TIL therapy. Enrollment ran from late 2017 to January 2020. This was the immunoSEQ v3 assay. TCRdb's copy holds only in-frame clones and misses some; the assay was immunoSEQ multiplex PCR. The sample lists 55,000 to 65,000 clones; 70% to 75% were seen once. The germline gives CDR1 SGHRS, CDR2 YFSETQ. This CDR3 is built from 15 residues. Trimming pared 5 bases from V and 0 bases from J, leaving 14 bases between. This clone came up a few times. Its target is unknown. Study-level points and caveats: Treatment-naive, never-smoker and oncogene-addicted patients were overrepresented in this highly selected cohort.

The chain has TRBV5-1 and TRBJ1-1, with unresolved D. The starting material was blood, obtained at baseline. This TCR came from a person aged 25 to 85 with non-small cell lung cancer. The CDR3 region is CASRIEGFLNTEAFF. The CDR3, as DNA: TGCGCCAGCAGGATCGAAGGGTTCCTGAACACTGAAGCTTTCTTT.